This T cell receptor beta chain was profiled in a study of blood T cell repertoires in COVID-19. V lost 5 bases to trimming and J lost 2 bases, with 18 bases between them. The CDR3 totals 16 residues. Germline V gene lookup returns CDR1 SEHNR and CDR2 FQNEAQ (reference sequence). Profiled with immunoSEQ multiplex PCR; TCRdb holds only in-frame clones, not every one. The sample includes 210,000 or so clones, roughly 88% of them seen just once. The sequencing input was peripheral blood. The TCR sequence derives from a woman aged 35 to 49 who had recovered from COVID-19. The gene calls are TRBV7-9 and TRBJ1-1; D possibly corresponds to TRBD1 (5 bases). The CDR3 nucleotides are TGTGCCAGCAGCCCCGGGACTGCCCTTGTAAACACTGAAGCTTTCTTT. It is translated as CASSPGTALVNTEAFF. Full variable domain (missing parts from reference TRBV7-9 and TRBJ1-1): DTGVSQNPRHKITKRGQNVTFRCDPISEHNRLYWYRQTLGQGPEFLTYFQNEAQLEKSRLLSDRFSAERPKGSFSTLEIQRTEQGDSAMYLCASSPGTALVNTEAFFGQGTRLTVV.